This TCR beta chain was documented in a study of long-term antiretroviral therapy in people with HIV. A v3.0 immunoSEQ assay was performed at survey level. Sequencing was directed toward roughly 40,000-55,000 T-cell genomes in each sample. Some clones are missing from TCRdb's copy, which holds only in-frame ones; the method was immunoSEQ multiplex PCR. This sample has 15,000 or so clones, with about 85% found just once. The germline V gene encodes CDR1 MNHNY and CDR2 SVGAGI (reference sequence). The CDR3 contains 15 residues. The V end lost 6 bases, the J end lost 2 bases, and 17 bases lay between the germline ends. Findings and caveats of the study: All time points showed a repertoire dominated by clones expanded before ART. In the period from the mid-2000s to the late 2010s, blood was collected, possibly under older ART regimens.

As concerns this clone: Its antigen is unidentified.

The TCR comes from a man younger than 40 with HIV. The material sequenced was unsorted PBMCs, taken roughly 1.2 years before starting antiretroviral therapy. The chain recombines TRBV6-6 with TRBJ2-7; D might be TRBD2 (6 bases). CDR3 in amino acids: CASSLGGGGTYEQYF. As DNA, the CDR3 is TGTGCCAGCAGCCTAGGAGGTGGCGGGACCTACGAGCAGTACTTC.